The T cell receptor (beta chain) described here comes from a study of T cells expressing NK-cell markers. Study-level points and caveats: Similarly, these clonotypes led the CD3+CD56-NKG2C+ fraction as well in a few donors.

Remarks on this clonotype: Its specificity is not known.

Using the 5' RACE reads, TCRdb records one entry per CDR3 protein without DNA. The sample has 250,000 to 300,000 distinct CDR3 sequences. CDR1 and CDR2 from the germline V gene are SQVTM and ANQGSEA. CDR3 length: 13 residues. This receptor was taken from a man aged 18 to 30 in good health. The sample comprised blood T cells: a sorted CD56 or NKG2C T cell subset, CD4+ or CD8+ T cells, or bulk PBMC T cells (not recorded which). This chain uses TRBV29-1 with TRBJ2-1. The chain's CDR3 is CSVSGMSYNEQFF.